This T cell receptor (beta chain) is from a study of cytomegalovirus exposure and HLA in healthy donors. Whole-study findings and limits: First-cohort TCR clusters tended to co-occur in the 90 to 150 validation repertoires, a later analysis found. The listing of 150 to 200 TCR beta chains classed them as cytomegalovirus-associated. Reports described diagnosis of cytomegalovirus status by the classifier as highly specific and sensitive.

This CDR3 is built from 14 residues. With V trimmed by 5 bases and J by 6 bases, 5 bases remained unmatched. Germline V gene data show CDR1 as SGHAT and CDR2 as FQNNGV. The donors were part of the validation cohort, which consisted of some 120 subjects and was separate from the first cohort of about 650 subjects. Repertoires were generated with immunoSEQ multiplex PCR, while TCRdb's copy carries only in-frame clones and drops some. The sample has a few hundred thousand clones, 80% to 95% seen once. Worth noting for this clone: Its antigen is not known.

This sequence joins TRBV11-2 and TRBJ2-7; the match to TRBD2 covers 12 bases. What was sequenced was PBMCs. The receptor was derived from a woman in her 30s in good health and CMV-seronegative. The DNA of the CDR3 is TGTGCCAGCAGCGCCGGGACTAGCGGGCCCGAGCAGTACTTC. Translated, it gives CASSAGTSGPEQYF.